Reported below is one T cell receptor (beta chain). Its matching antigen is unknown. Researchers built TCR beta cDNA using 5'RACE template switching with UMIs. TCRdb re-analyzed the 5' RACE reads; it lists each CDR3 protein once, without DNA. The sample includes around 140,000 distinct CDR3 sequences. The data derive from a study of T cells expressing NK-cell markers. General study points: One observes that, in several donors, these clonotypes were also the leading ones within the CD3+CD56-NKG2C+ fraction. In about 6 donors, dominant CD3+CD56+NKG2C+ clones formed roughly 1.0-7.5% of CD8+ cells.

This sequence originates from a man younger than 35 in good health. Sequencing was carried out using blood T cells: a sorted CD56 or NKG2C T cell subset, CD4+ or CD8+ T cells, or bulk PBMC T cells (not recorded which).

CDR3 region: CARSGRVYNEQFF. The rearrangement uses TRBV5-5 and TRBJ2-1; the TCRdb call, TRBD2, lacks DNA for checking. Looked up from germline, CDR1 is SGHKS and CDR2 is YYEKEE (reference sequence). This CDR3 is built from 13 residues.